Presented here are 13 T cell receptor beta chains from one specimen sequenced in a study of shared clonotypes between healthy human individuals. Data came from immunoSEQ multiplex PCR; TCRdb stores just in-frame clones and leaves some out. The data show over 2 million clones, 92% seen once. Input material: naive CD4+ T cells from PBMCs. Indicated subset: CD45RA+ positively selected. These receptors originate from a man between 18 and 35 years old in good health. Some clones in this sample may be carry-over from other donors' samples.

A note on this clone: Other DNA sequences of this sample code for an identical CDR3. The chain is built from TRBV19 and TRBJ2-1; D might be TRBD2 (5 bases). The CDR3 consists of 15 residues. V was pared by 4 bases and J by 0 bases, with 10 bases between. CDR1 is LNHDA and CDR2 is SQIVND in the germline V gene (reference sequence). The CDR3 nucleotides are TGTGCCAGTAGTACGAGCGGAAGCTCCTACAATGAGCAGTTCTTC. It specifies CASSTSGSSYNEQFF. Drawing the rest from reference TRBV19 and TRBJ2-1, the complete variable domain is DGGITQSPKYLFRKEGQNVTLSCEQNLNHDAMYWYRQDPGQGLRLIYYSQIVNDFQKGDIAEGYSVSREKKESFPLTVTSAQKNPTAFYLCASSTSGSSYNEQFFGPGTRLTVL.

The genes are TRBV29-1 and TRBJ2-7, with 12 positions matching TRBD1. Losses at the gene ends were 6 bases for V and 4 bases for J; bases not matched to a gene: 10. This CDR3 contains 15 residues. Germline values: CDR1 SQVTM, CDR2 ANQGSEA. CDR3 coding DNA: TGCAGCGTCCTCGCCCCGGGACAGGGGGCTTACGAGCAGTACTTC. This translates into CSVLAPGQGAYEQYF.

The CDR3 spells CASTSRALQQFF. The CDR3 nucleotides read TGTGCCAGTACCTCCAGGGCCTTGCAGCAGTTCTTC. The chain links TRBV6-5 to TRBJ2-1; D perhaps matches TRBD1 (5 bases). Trimming took off 9 bases at V and 11 bases at J, with 17 bases between the two ends. CDR1 is MNHEY, CDR2 SVGAGI, per germline. This CDR3 has 12 residues.

The gene calls are TRBV9 and TRBJ2-3; possible D gene TRBD2, 5 bases. V was clipped by 1 base and J by 6 bases, with 12 bases between them. Germline V gives CDR1 SGDLS, CDR2 YYNGEE. The length of the CDR3 is 14 residues. CDR3 region: CASSVRGLRDTQYF. CDR3 nucleotides: TGTGCCAGCAGCGTACGAGGACTCCGGGATACGCAGTATTTT. The variable domain in full, completed from reference TRBV9 and TRBJ2-3, reads DSGVTQTPKHLITATGQRVTLRCSPRSGDLSVYWYQQSLDQGLQFLIQYYNGEERAKGNILERFSAQQFPDLHSELNLSSLELGDSALYFCASSVRGLRDTQYFGPGTRLTVL.

CDR3 nucleotides: TGTGCCAGCAGCGGAGGAAGTGGCGGCTCCTACAATGAGCAGTTCTTC. Its protein is CASSGGSGGSYNEQFF. V and J are TRBV9 and TRBJ2-1; D remains ambiguous. The germline V gene has CDR1 SGDLS and CDR2 YYNGEE. This CDR3 has 16 amino acids. Trimming stripped 3 bases from V and 0 bases from J, with 13 bases between.

The rearrangement uses TRBV5-1 and TRBJ2-1; 8 bases match TRBD1. Germline CDR1 SGHRS, CDR2 YFSETQ. V lost 3 bases to trimming and J lost 4 bases; unmatched junction nucleotides: 6. CDR3 size: 15 residues. As DNA, the CDR3 is TGCGCCAGCAGCTCGGGACAGGTGTTATACAATGAGCAGTTCTTC. Its protein product is CASSSGQVLYNEQFF.

The chain employs TRBV28 and TRBJ2-7, with D possibly TRBD2 on 6 matching bases. From germline, CDR1 is MDHEN and CDR2 SYDVKM. Deletions cut 6 bases from V and 6 bases from J, with 18 bases between. CDR3 length equals 14 residues. The CDR3 region has the DNA TGTGCCAGCAGCCCCGGGGGTCTCCGCGGCGAGCAGTACTTC. This codes for CASSPGGLRGEQYF.

This clone was detected only once. This chain joins TRBV2 and TRBJ2-5, with 9 bases lining up with TRBD1. The CDR3 contains 14 residues. The V and J ends lost 7 bases and 5 bases, in that order; junction bases with no gene match: 8. CDR1 is SNHLY, CDR2 FYNNEI, per germline. In nucleotides, the CDR3 is TGTGCCAGCACTTTGGGACAGGGTGGCGAGACCCAGTACTTC. It is translated as CASTLGQGGETQYF.

This clone was found once. The gene calls are TRBV5-4 and TRBJ2-2, with TRBD1 matching over 10 bases. Germline loops: CDR1 SGHNT, CDR2 YYREEE (reference sequence). The CDR3 totals 15 residues. The V and J ends lost 4 bases and 6 bases, in that order; junction bases with no gene match: 6. CDR3 amino acids: CASSTPGTGAGELFF. The DNA of the CDR3 is TGTGCCAGCAGCACGCCCGGGACAGGGGCCGGGGAGCTGTTTTTT.

The V call is TRBV6-5, the J call TRBJ1-2; the D gene is possibly TRBD1 (5 bases). This CDR3 region has 14 residues. Trimming took 0 bases from V and 5 from J, leaving 10 bases between them. Germline lookup yields CDR1 MNHEY and CDR2 SVGAGI. The CDR3 sequence is CASSYSGRRYGYTF. CDR3 nucleotide sequence: TGTGCCAGCAGTTACTCGGGACGGCGGTATGGCTACACCTTC.

The chain employs TRBV5-1 and TRBJ2-7; 7 bases agree with TRBD1. There are 14 residues in the CDR3. Germline CDR1 is SGHRS and CDR2 is YFSETQ. The V segment lost 2 bases and the J segment 5 bases; nucleotides outside the gene matches: 7. In nucleotides, the CDR3 is TGCGCCAGCAGCTTCCGGACAGGCAACGACGAGCAGTACTTC. It codes for CASSFRTGNDEQYF.

The chain uses TRBV6-5 and TRBJ2-7; 8 bases match TRBD1. The V gene's germline CDR1 is MNHEY and CDR2 SVGAGI. This CDR3 spans 13 amino acids. V gave up 6 bases and J gave up 7 bases; unmatched junction bases: 8. CDR3 region: CASRRQGMREQYF. In DNA, the CDR3 is TGTGCCAGCAGGAGACAGGGGATGAGGGAGCAGTACTTC.

The V and J genes are TRBV21-1 and TRBJ1-5. TRBV21-1 is deemed a pseudogene. The CDR3 totals 16 residues. CDR3 region: CASSKVAQGGNQPQHF. As DNA, the CDR3 is TGTGCCAGCAGCAAAGTAGCCCAGGGCGGGAATCAGCCCCAGCATTTT.